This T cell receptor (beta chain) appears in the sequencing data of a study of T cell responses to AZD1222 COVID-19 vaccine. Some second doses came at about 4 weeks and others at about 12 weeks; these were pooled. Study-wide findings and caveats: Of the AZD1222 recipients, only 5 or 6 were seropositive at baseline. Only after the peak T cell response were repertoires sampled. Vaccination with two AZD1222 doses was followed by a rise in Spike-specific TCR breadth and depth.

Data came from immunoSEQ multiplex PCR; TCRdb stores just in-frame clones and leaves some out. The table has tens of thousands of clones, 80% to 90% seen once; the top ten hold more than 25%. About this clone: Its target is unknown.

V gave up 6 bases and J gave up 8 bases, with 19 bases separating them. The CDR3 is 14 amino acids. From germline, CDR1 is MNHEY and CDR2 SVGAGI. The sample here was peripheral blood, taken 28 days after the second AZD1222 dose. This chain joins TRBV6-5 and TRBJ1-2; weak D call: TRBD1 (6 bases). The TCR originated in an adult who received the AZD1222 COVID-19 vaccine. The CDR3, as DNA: TGTGCCAGCAGAACCCCTGACGGGGGCTACGGCTACACCTTC. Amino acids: CASRTPDGGYGYTF.